These 14 T cell receptor beta chains originate from one sample sequenced in a study of cytomegalovirus exposure and HLA in healthy donors. With 60 Vbeta and 13 Jbeta primers, the PCR was carried out. Assay used: immunoSEQ multiplex PCR; TCRdb lists only in-frame clones, some missing. The sample has fewer than 150,000 clones; roughly 80% are singletons. The sequenced sample consisted of PBMCs. These receptors originate from a middle-aged man in good health and CMV-seronegative.

The chain links TRBV5-4 to TRBJ1-2, with 7 bases aligning to TRBD1. The CDR3 sequence is 12 residues long. The V gene end was trimmed by 4 bases and the J gene end by 10 bases; junction bases not matched to a gene: 7. Germline-derived CDR1 and CDR2 are SGHNT and YYREEE (reference sequence). CDR3 DNA: TGTGCCAGCAGCACAGACAGGGCTGACTACACCTTC. Its protein is CASSTDRADYTF.

This rearrangement joins TRBV11-3 to TRBJ2-3, with D maybe TRBD1 (5 bases). Germline CDR1 is SGHNT and CDR2 is YENEEA. The CDR3 contains 13 residues. V was pared by 4 bases and J by 10 bases, with 15 bases between. The CDR3 here is CASSSDPRGPQYF. In DNA form, the CDR3 reads TGTGCCAGCAGCTCAGATCCTAGGGGCCCGCAGTATTTT.

This chain uses TRBV28 with TRBJ2-5; TRBD2 matches at 8 bases. Trimming removed 5 bases from V and 5 bases from J; junction bases left unmatched: 10. Germline values: CDR1 MDHEN, CDR2 SYDVKM. The CDR3 spans 15 residues. In DNA, the CDR3 is TGTGCCAGCAGTATTCAGCGGGAGCGGAGGGAGACCCAGTACTTC. Residues: CASSIQRERRETQYF.

The chain combines TRBV5-6 with TRBJ1-5, with 7 bases identical to TRBD1. V gave up 1 base and J gave up 4 bases; unmatched junction bases: 5. Germline assignment: CDR1 SGHDT and CDR2 YYEEEE. This CDR3 has 15 amino acids. For the CDR3, the DNA is TGTGCCAGCAGCTTGAAAAGGGGGCTGAATCAGCCCCAGCATTTT. Protein product: CASSLKRGLNQPQHF.

The gene calls are TRBV5-1 and TRBJ2-7; 11 bases map to TRBD1. CDR1 and CDR2 from the germline V gene are SGHRS and YFSETQ. V shed 3 bases, J shed 1 base, and the junction held 3 bases outside the gene matches. The CDR3 runs 15 residues. The CDR3 sequence: CASSYRDRGSYEQYF. Written as DNA, the CDR3 is TGCGCCAGCAGCTACCGGGACAGGGGGTCCTACGAGCAGTACTTC.

This clone was seen once. This sequence joins TRBV6-1 and TRBJ1-5, with D perhaps TRBD1 (5 bases). V lost 4 bases, J lost 7 bases, and 8 bases lay in between. CDR1 is MNHNS, CDR2 SASEGT, per germline. The CDR3 has 12 amino acids. The CDR3: CASSGGRQPQHF. CDR3 sequence (DNA): TGTGCCAGCAGTGGGGGCCGGCAGCCCCAGCATTTT.

Remarks on this clone: The sample contains more than one DNA sequence encoding this CDR3. V is TRBV28 and J is TRBJ2-7; the D gene is possibly TRBD2 (6 bases). Between the trimmed V and J ends, which lost 4 bases and 2 bases, there was a span of 15 bases. This CDR3 contains 15 residues. CDR1 MDHEN and CDR2 SYDVKM come from the germline V gene. CDR3 in amino acids: CASSSPGTGAYEQYF. Written as DNA, the CDR3 is TGTGCCAGCAGTTCCCCCGGGACTGGAGCCTACGAGCAGTACTTC.

The gene calls are TRBV2 and TRBJ1-4, with 9 bases matching TRBD1. The CDR3 covers 16 residues. Germline loops: CDR1 SNHLY, CDR2 FYNNEI. V was clipped by 8 bases and J by 2 bases; unmatched bases: 9. In DNA, the CDR3 is TGTGCCAGCTTCCTGGGACAGGGCGCTACTAATGAAAAACTGTTTTTT. Amino acid sequence: CASFLGQGATNEKLFF.

This clone showed up just a few times. The rearrangement uses TRBV5-1 and TRBJ1-2; the match to TRBD1 covers 9 bases. With 0 bases clipped from V and 4 bases from J, the junction kept 7 bases outside the gene matches. The CDR3 loop spans 16 amino acids. Germline V CDR1 and CDR2: SGHRS, YFSETQ. The CDR3 DNA sequence: TGCGCCAGCAGCTTGGAGCCTCCGGGACAGGGCTATGGCTACACCTTC. This codes for CASSLEPPGQGYGYTF.

CDR3 sequence (DNA): TGTGCCAGCAGCTTTGTCCGCCGGAGTTTCTATTCTAGCACAGATACGCAGTATTTT. It translates to CASSFVRRSFYSSTDTQYF. This rearrangement joins TRBV5-4 to TRBJ2-3; D is uncertain. V lost 2 bases and J 0 bases, leaving 22 bases between the germline ends. CDR1 is SGHNT, CDR2 YYREEE, per germline (reference sequence). CDR3 size: 19 residues.

This clone was seen once. This chain uses TRBV28 with TRBJ2-7; TRBD1 aligns across 8 bases. This CDR3 spans 13 amino acids. V was clipped by 3 bases and J by 5 bases; unmatched bases: 3. CDR1 is MDHEN and CDR2 is SYDVKM in the germline V gene. CDR3 DNA: TGTGCCAGCAGTTTCCAGGACAGGGACGAGCAGTACTTC. Translating gives CASSFQDRDEQYF.

The V and J genes are TRBV6-1 and TRBJ2-2, with D possibly being TRBD1 (6 bases). V lost 2 bases and J 5 bases, leaving 15 bases between the germline ends. CDR1 and CDR2 from the germline V gene are MNHNS and SASEGT. This CDR3 is built from 16 residues. The CDR3 region is CASSELTGPRTGELFF. The CDR3 nucleotides read TGTGCCAGCAGTGAACTGACAGGTCCAAGGACCGGGGAGCTGTTTTTT.

The chain employs TRBV28 and TRBJ2-5; D might be TRBD2 (6 bases). Germline V gene lookup returns CDR1 MDHEN and CDR2 SYDVKM. V lost 5 bases to trimming and J lost 0 bases, with 16 bases between them. CDR3 length: 16 residues. CDR3 protein: CASSRSGSGNQETQYF. The CDR3 coding sequence is TGTGCCAGCAGTCGGTCCGGGAGCGGAAACCAAGAGACCCAGTACTTC.

The chain has TRBV2 and TRBJ2-2; TRBD2 matches 8 bases. With V trimmed by 6 bases and J by 7 bases, 13 bases remained unmatched. Germline V gene data show CDR1 as SNHLY and CDR2 as FYNNEI. The CDR3 extends over 16 amino acids. CDR3 residues: CASSRMGGLANGELFF. The CDR3 bases are TGTGCCAGCAGCCGAATGGGAGGACTAGCCAACGGGGAGCTGTTTTTT.